The T cell receptor (beta chain) under discussion was sequenced for a study of blood T cell repertoires in COVID-19. As for the study in general: Acute-phase and convalescent COVID-19 samples originated in the United States, Italy and Spain. Nucleic acid was either cDNA or gDNA, and it came from T cells, B-cell-depleted T cells, or PBMCs.

Clones were sequenced by immunoSEQ multiplex PCR, and TCRdb holds only the in-frame ones, with some missing. The sample holds tens of thousands of clones, approximately 88% seen once. V was trimmed by 1 base and J by 3 bases, leaving 21 bases between them. Germline CDR1 and CDR2: LGHNA and YNFKEQ. The CDR3 has 18 amino acids. V usage is TRBV4-2 and J usage is TRBJ1-2; D might be TRBD1 (5 bases). This TCR derives from a man aged 55 to 69 with acute or convalescent COVID-19. Specimen: peripheral blood. This CDR3 is CASSQVRALTPADYGYTF. The CDR3 nucleotides are TGTGCCAGCAGCCAAGTCAGGGCCTTAACCCCGGCGGACTATGGCTACACCTTC.